This TCR beta chain was obtained from a study of CD8+ T cells in alopecia areata. Sequencing used cDNA as its template, made by extracting RNA and reverse transcribing it. The protocol was immunoSEQ multiplex PCR, while the TCRdb copy is restricted to in-frame clones and leaves out a portion. The data show about 94,000 clones, more than 65% seen once. Treatment specified: oral pan-JAK inhibitor, 5-10 mg twice daily. The TCR originated in a human donor with alopecia areata. Material: CD8+ T cells sorted from blood, obtained at approximately week 42, from a patient treated with tofacitinib.

CDR3 sequence reads: CASGLDRGAEQYF. CDR3 sequence (DNA): TGTGCTAGTGGTTTGGACAGGGGAGCGGAGCAGTACTTC. The chain carries TRBV12-5 and TRBJ2-7; 7 nucleotides align to TRBD1. CDR1 and CDR2 from the germline V gene are LGHNT and FRNRAP. Trimming took 1 base from V and 7 from J; bases not matched to a gene: 4. The CDR3 runs to 13 residues.